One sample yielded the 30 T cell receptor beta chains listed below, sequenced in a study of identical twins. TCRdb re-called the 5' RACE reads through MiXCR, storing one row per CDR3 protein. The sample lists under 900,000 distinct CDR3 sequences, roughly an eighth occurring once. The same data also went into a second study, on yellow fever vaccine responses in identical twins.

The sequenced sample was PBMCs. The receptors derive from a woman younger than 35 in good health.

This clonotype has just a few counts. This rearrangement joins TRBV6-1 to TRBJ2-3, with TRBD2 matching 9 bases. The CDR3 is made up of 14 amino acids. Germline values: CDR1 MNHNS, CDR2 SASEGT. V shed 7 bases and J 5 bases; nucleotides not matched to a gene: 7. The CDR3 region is CASTAGAGGDTQYF. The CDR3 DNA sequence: TGTGCCAGCACAGCGGGAGCGGGGGGAGATACGCAGTATTTT.

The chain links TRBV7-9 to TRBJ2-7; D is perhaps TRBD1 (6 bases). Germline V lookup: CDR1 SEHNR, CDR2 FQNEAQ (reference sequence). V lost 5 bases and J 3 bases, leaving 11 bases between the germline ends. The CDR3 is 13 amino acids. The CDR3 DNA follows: TGTGCCAGCAGCCCAGGGGACAACTACGAGCAGTACTTC. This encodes CASSPGDNYEQYF.

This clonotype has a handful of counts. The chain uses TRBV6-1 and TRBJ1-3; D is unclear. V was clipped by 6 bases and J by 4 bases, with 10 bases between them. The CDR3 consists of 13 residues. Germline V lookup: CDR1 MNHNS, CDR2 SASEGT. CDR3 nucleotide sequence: TGTGCCAGCAGACCCCCTACCGGAAACACCATATATTTT. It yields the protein CASRPPTGNTIYF.

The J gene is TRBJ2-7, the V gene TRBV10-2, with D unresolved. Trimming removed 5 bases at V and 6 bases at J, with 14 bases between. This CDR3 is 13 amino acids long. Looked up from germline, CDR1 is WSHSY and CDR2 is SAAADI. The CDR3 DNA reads TGCGCCAGCAGTCCGGCGACAATATCCGAGCAGTACGTC. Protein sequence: CASSPATISEQYV.

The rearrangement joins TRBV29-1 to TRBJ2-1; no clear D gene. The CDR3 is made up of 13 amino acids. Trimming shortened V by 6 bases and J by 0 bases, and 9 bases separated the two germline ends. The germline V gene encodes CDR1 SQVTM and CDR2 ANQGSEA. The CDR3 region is CSVYQSSYNEQFF. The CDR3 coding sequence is TGCAGCGTCTATCAGTCCTCCTACAATGAGCAGTTCTTC.

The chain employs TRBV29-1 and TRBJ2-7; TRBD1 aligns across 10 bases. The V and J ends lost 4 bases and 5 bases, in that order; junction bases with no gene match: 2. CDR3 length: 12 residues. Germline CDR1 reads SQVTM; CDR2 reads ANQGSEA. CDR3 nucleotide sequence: TGCAGCGTTGGACAGGGGGCCAACGAGCAGTACTTC. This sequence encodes CSVGQGANEQYF.

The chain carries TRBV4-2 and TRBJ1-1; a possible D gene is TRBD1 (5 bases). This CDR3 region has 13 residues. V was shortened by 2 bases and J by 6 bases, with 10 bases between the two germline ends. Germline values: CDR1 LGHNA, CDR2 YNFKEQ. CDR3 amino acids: CASSQQGGSEAFF. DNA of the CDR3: TGTGCCAGCAGCCAACAGGGTGGCTCTGAAGCTTTCTTT.

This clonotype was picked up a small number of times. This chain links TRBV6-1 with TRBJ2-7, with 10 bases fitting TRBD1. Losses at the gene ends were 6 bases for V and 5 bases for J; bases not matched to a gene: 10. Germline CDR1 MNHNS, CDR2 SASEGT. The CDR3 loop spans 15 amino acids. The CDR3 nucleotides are TGTGCCAGCAGCTTTAGATGGGACAGGGGCCACGAGCAGTACGTC. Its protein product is CASSFRWDRGHEQYV.

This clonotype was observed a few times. The chain's CDR3 is CSVDWPAGGSYNEQFF. The CDR3 DNA reads TGCAGCGTTGATTGGCCAGCGGGGGGGTCCTACAATGAGCAGTTCTTC. This chain connects TRBV29-1 to TRBJ2-1; 10 bases are a match to TRBD2. Looked up from germline, CDR1 is SQVTM and CDR2 is ANQGSEA. This CDR3 contains 16 residues. V shed 3 bases, J shed 1 base, and the junction held 6 bases outside the gene matches.

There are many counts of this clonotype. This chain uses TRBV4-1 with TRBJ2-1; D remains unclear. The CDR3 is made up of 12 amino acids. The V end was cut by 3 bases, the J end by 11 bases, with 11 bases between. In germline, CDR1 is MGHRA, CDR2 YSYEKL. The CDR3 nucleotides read TGCGCCAGCAGCCACTCCTCGGGTCAGCAGTTCTTC. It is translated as CASSHSSGQQFF.

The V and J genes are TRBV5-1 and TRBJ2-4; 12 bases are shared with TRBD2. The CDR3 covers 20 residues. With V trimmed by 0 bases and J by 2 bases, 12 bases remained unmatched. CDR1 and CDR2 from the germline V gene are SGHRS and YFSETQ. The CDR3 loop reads CASSLVARGTSGFPKNIQYF. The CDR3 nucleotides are TGCGCCAGCAGCTTGGTGGCCCGGGGGACTAGCGGGTTCCCCAAAAACATTCAGTACTTC.

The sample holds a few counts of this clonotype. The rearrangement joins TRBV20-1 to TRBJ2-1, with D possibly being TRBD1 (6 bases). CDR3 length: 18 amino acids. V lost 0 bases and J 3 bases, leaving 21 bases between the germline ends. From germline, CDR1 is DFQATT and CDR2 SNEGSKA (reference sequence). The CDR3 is CSARDARPPGHSYNEQFF. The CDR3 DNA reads TGCAGTGCTAGAGATGCCCGCCCCCCGGGACACAGCTACAATGAGCAGTTCTTC.

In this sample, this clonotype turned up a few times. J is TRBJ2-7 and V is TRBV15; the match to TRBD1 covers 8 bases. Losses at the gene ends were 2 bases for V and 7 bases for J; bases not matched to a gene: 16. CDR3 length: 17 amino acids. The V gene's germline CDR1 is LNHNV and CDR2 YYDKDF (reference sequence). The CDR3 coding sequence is TGTGCCACCAGCAGATTGCCCCTCCAGGGGGCCTTGGAAGAGCAGTACGTC. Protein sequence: CATSRLPLQGALEEQYV.

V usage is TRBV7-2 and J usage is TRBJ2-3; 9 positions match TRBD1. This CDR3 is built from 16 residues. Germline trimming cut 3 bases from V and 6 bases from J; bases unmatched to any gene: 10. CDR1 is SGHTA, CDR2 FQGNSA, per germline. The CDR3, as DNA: TGTGCCAGCAGCTTCGGGACAGGGTCTGTAAGGGATACGCAGTATTTT. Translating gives CASSFGTGSVRDTQYF.

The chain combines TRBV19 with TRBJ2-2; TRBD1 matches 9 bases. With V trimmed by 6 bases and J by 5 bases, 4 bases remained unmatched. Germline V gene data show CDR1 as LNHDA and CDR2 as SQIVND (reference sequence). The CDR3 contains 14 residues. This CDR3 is CASRRTGETGELFF. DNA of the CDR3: TGTGCCAGTAGAAGGACAGGGGAAACCGGGGAGCTGTTTTTT.

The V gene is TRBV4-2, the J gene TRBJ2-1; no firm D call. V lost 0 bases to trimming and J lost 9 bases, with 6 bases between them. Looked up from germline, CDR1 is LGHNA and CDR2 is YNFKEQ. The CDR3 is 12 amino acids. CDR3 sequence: CASSQEHGEQFF. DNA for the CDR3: TGTGCCAGCAGCCAAGAGCATGGTGAGCAGTTCTTC.

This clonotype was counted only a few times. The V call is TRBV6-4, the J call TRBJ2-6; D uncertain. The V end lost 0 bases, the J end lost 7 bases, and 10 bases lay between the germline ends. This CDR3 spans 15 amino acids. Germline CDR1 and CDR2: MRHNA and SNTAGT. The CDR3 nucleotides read TGTGCCAGCAGTGACTCGGCCCCGGGCGCCAACGTCCTGACTTTC. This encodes CASSDSAPGANVLTF.

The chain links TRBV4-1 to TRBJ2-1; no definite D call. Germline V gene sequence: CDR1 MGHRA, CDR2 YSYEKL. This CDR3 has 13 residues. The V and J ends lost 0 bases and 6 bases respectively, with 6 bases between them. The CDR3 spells CASSQDLPNEQFF. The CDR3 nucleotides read TGCGCCAGCAGCCAAGATCTTCCCAATGAGCAGTTCTTC.

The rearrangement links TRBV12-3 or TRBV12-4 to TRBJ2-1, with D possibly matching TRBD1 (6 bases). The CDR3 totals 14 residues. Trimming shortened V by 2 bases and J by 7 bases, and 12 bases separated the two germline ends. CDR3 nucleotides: TGTGCCAGCAGTTTATCAGCCAGGGGTAATGAGCAGTTCTTC. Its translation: CASSLSARGNEQFF.

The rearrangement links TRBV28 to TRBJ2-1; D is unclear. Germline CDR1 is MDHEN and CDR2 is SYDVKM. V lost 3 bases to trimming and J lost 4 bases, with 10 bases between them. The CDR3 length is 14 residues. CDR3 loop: CASSFFPSYNEQFF. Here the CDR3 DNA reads TGTGCCAGCAGTTTTTTCCCTAGTTACAATGAGCAGTTCTTC.

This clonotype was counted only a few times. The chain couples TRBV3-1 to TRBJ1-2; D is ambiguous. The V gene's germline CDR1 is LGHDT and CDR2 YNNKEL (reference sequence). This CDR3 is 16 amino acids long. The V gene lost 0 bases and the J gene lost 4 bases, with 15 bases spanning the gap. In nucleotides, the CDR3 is TGTGCCAGCAGCCAAGATTTCACAGCCATGGGCTATGGCTACACCTTC. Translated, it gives CASSQDFTAMGYGYTF.

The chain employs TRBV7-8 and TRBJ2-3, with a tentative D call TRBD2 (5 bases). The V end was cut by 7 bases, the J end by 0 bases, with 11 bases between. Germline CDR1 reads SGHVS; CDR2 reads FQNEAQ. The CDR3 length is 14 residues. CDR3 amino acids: CASTWRTSTDTQYF. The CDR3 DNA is TGTGCCAGCACATGGCGGACTAGCACAGATACGCAGTATTTT. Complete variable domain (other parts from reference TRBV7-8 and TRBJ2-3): GAGVSQSPRYKVAKRGQDVALRCDPISGHVSLFWYQQALGQGPEFLTYFQNEAQLDKSGLPSDRFFAERPEGSVSTLKIQRTQQEDSAVYLCASTWRTSTDTQYFGPGTRLTVL.

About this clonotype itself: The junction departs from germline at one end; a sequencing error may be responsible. The CDR3 nucleotides read TGTGCCAGCAGCAACTACAGGGACACGAACTTC. Amino acids: CASSNYRDTNF. The V call is TRBV7-9, the J call TRBJ2-7; D is possibly TRBD1 (6 bases). The CDR3 length is 11 residues. Germline V lookup: CDR1 SEHNR, CDR2 FQNEAQ (reference sequence).

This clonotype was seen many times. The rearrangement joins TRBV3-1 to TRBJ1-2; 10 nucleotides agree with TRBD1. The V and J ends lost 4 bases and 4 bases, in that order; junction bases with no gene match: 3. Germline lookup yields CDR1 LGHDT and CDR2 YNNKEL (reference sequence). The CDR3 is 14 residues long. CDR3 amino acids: CASSLGQGIYGYTF. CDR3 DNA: TGTGCCAGCAGCCTGGGACAGGGGATCTATGGCTACACCTTC.

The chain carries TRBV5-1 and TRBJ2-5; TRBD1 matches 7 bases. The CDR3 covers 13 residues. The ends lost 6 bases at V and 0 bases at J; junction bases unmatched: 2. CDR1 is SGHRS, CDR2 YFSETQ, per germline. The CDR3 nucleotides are TGCGCCAGCAACGGACAGGACCAAGAGACCCAGTACTTC. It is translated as CASNGQDQETQYF. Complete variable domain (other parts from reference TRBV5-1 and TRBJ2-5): KAGVTQTPRYLIKTRGQQVTLSCSPISGHRSVSWYQQTPGQGLQFLFEYFSETQRNKGNFPGRFSGRQFSNSRSEMNVSTLELGDSALYLCASNGQDQETQYFGPGTRLLVL.

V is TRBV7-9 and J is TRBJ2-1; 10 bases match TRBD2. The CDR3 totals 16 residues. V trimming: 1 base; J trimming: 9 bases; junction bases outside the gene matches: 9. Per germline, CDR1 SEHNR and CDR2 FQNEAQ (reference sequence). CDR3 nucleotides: TGTGCCAGCAGCTTAGTCCCTAGCGGGAGTTTAAGTGAGCAGTTCTTC. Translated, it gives CASSLVPSGSLSEQFF.

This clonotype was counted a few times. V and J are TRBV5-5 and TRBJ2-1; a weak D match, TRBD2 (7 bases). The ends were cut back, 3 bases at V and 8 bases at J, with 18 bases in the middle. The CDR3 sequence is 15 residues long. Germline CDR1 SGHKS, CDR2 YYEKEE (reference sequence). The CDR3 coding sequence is TGTGCCAGCAGCTCCCTTTTGAGGGGGGGCGATGAGCAGTTCTTC. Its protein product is CASSSLLRGGDEQFF.

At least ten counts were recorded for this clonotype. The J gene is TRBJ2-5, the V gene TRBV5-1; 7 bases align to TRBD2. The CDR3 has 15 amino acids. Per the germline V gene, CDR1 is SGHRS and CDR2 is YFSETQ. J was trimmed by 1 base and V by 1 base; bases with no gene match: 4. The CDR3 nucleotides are TGCGCCAGCAGCTTGTCTAGCGGAGTCCAAGAGACCCAGTACTTC. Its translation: CASSLSSGVQETQYF.

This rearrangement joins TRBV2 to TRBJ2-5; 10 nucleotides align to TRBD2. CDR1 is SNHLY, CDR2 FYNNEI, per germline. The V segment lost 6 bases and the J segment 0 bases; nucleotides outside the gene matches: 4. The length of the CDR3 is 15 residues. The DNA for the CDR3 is TGTGCCAGCAGCATTAGCGGGGGGTACCAAGAGACCCAGTACTTC. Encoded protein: CASSISGGYQETQYF. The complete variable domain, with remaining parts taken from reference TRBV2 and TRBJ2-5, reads EPEVTQTPSHQVTQMGQEVILRCVPISNHLYFYWYRQILGQKVEFLVSFYNNEISEKSEIFDDQFSVERPDGSNFTLKIRSTKLEDSAMYFCASSISGGYQETQYFGPGTRLLVL.

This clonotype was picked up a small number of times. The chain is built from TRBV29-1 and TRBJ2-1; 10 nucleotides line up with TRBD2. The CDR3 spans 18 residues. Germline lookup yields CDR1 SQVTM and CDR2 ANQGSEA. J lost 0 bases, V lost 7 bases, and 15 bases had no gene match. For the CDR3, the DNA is TGCAGCGCCAAGGCTAGCGGGAGTCGGGGAAGCTCCTACAATGAGCAGTTCTTC. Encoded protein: CSAKASGSRGSSYNEQFF.